This T cell receptor beta chain is from a study of T-cell memory formation after mild COVID-19. Whole-study results and caveats: Later expanders leaned CD4+, whereas day 15 to 85 contracting clones were balanced CD4/CD8. The second-wave clones peaking on day 37 were not confirmed as SARS-CoV-2-specific. Pre-infection memory held some responding clones, suggesting pre-existing cross-reactive T cells responded.

In this sample, this clonotype turned up a few times. Its target is not known. The CDR3 extends over 15 amino acids. The germline V gene encodes CDR1 SGHTA and CDR2 FQGTGA. Unmatched junction bases numbered 6, after V lost 3 bases and J lost 4 bases. After 5'RACE with constant-segment primers, TCR alpha and TCR beta cDNA libraries carrying sample barcodes and UMIs were obtained. Using its own MiXCR run on the 5' RACE reads, TCRdb lists one record per CDR3 protein. The table has around 99,000 distinct CDR3 sequences, approximately 14% seen once. Sequencing was performed on PBMCs or a T cell subset sorted from them (not recorded which). This receptor was taken from a man in his late teens or twenties who had mild COVID-19 (a few samples of this study predate the infection). Cell type and time point are not known. V usage is TRBV7-3 and J usage is TRBJ2-3; TRBD2 aligns across 8 bases. The CDR3 coding sequence is TGTGCCAGCAGCTTCACGGGGGGGCCCTCAGATACGCAGTATTTT. Translating it yields CASSFTGGPSDTQYF.